Listed here are 29 T cell receptor beta chains from one sample, sequenced in a study of cytomegalovirus exposure and HLA in healthy donors. PCR used 60 Vbeta primers and 13 Jbeta primers. The data were produced by immunoSEQ multiplex PCR, yet TCRdb's version contains in-frame clones alone and is incomplete. The table lists 99,000 or so clones, 79% of them singletons. Source material: PBMCs. These receptors all stem from a male donor in good health and CMV-seropositive.

This clone was seen only a few times. The gene calls are TRBV2 and TRBJ2-3; D may be TRBD1 (6 bases). The CDR3 length is 15 residues. Germline CDR1 and CDR2: SNHLY and FYNNEI. Trimming took off 6 bases at V and 0 bases at J, with 13 bases between the two ends. The CDR3 sequence: CASSTDSLSTDTQYF. In DNA form, the CDR3 reads TGTGCCAGCAGCACGGACAGTTTGAGCACAGATACGCAGTATTTT.

This chain connects TRBV5-4 to TRBJ1-1; D is unclear. Looked up from germline, CDR1 is SGHNT and CDR2 is YYREEE (reference sequence). This CDR3 comprises 16 residues. Trimming pared 4 bases from V and 0 bases from J, leaving 16 bases between. This chain's CDR3 is CASSPKTGSVNTEAFF. The CDR3 DNA reads TGTGCCAGCAGCCCGAAGACGGGATCGGTGAACACTGAAGCTTTCTTT.

This clone came up a few times. The gene calls are TRBV7-9 and TRBJ1-5; D ambiguous. CDR1 and CDR2 from the germline V gene are SEHNR and FQNEAQ (reference sequence). V was shortened by 4 bases and J by 4 bases, with 8 bases between the two germline ends. This CDR3 contains 13 residues. CDR3 sequence reads: CASSSDWNQPQHF. DNA of the CDR3: TGTGCCAGCAGCTCCGACTGGAATCAGCCCCAGCATTTT.

The chain links TRBV11-2 to TRBJ1-5; D may be TRBD1 (6 bases). From germline, CDR1 is SGHAT and CDR2 FQNNGV. The CDR3 has 15 amino acids. With 2 bases removed from V and 7 bases from J, the gap between germline ends came to 15 bases. This chain's CDR3 is CASSLTQGRGQPQHF. In DNA form, the CDR3 reads TGTGCCAGCAGCTTAACGCAGGGGCGCGGACAGCCCCAGCATTTT.

This clone was seen only a few times. V and J are TRBV4-2 and TRBJ2-1, with 7 nucleotides matching TRBD2. The CDR3 covers 15 residues. J gave up 3 bases and V 0 bases, and 2 bases lay outside the gene matches. Germline V lookup: CDR1 LGHNA, CDR2 YNFKEQ. CDR3: CASSQDRGSYNEQFF. CDR3 bases: TGTGCCAGCAGCCAAGATCGCGGGAGCTACAATGAGCAGTTCTTC.

The chain joins TRBV5-8 to TRBJ1-5; D perhaps matches TRBD1 (5 bases). Germline assignment: CDR1 SGHTS and CDR2 YDEGEE. The CDR3 extends over 17 amino acids. The V end was cut by 1 base, the J end by 0 bases, with 14 bases between. Here the CDR3 DNA reads TGTGCCAGCAGCTTGTGGGGGGACTCATATAGCAATCAGCCCCAGCATTTT. The encoded protein is CASSLWGDSYSNQPQHF.

This clone showed up just once. CDR3 protein: CASSQAGTVTGELFF. The CDR3 DNA reads as TGCGCCAGCAGCCAAGCGGGGACAGTCACCGGGGAGCTGTTTTTT. This chain joins TRBV4-1 and TRBJ2-2; 7 bases match TRBD1. The V and J ends lost 1 base and 4 bases, in that order; junction bases with no gene match: 3. The CDR3 length is 15 residues. The germline V gene encodes CDR1 MGHRA and CDR2 YSYEKL.

This clone has just a few counts. The chain links TRBV30 to TRBJ1-5, with 8 bases fitting TRBD1. Trimming cost V 3 bases and J 0 bases; bases outside gene matches: 1. This CDR3 region has 14 residues. The germline V gene has CDR1 GTSNPN and CDR2 SVGIG (reference sequence). CDR3 protein: CAWRGTGSNQPQHF. Written as DNA, the CDR3 is TGTGCCTGGAGGGGGACAGGTAGCAATCAGCCCCAGCATTTT.

This clone was seen just once. This rearrangement joins TRBV4-3 to TRBJ1-1; 8 bases map to TRBD1. The CDR3 totals 14 residues. Trimming removed 4 bases from V and 4 bases from J; junction bases left unmatched: 5. Germline V gene lookup returns CDR1 LGHNA and CDR2 YSLEER. CDR3 in DNA: TGCGCCAGCAGCCCGGACAGGGAGGTCACTGAAGCTTTCTTT. Its protein product is CASSPDREVTEAFF.

Many counts were recorded for this clone. CDR3 in amino acids: CASSLDRGTEAFF. CDR3 DNA sequence: TGTGCCAGCAGCTTAGACAGGGGCACTGAAGCTTTCTTT. This chain connects TRBV7-9 to TRBJ1-1; TRBD1 agrees at 7 bases. This CDR3 is built from 13 residues. Trimming cost V 1 base and J 4 bases; bases outside gene matches: 0. CDR1 is SEHNR and CDR2 is FQNEAQ in the germline V gene (reference sequence).

This clone was counted between two and nine times. V usage is TRBV25-1 and J usage is TRBJ1-6, with TRBD1 matching over 7 bases. Germline CDR1 is MGHDK and CDR2 is SYGVNS. The V segment lost 4 bases and the J segment 4 bases; nucleotides outside the gene matches: 4. The CDR3 consists of 15 residues. CDR3 sequence reads: CASSGTTGYNSPLHF. In DNA form, the CDR3 reads TGTGCCAGCAGTGGGACGACAGGGTATAATTCACCCCTCCACTTT.

This clone was observed a few times. The chain uses TRBV6-5 and TRBJ2-7; TRBD1 agrees at 11 bases. The ends lost 6 bases at V and 3 bases at J; junction bases unmatched: 4. The CDR3 length is 14 residues. CDR1 and CDR2 (germline): MNHEY, SVGAGI. DNA for the CDR3: TGTGCCAGCAGCTCGGGACAGGGGGGCTACGAGCAGTACTTC. Its translation: CASSSGQGGYEQYF.

The V and J genes are TRBV30 and TRBJ1-3, with 7 bases matching TRBD1. V lost 3 bases, J lost 1 base, and 6 bases stayed unmatched. This CDR3 region has 15 residues. Germline V gene data show CDR1 as GTSNPN and CDR2 as SVGIG (reference sequence). The CDR3 loop reads CAWRVAGGSGNTIYF. The CDR3 coding sequence is TGTGCCTGGAGGGTTGCAGGGGGTTCTGGAAACACCATATATTTT.

The chain recombines TRBV5-1 with TRBJ2-6; 12 bases line up with TRBD1. V lost 1 base and J lost 2; bases outside the gene matches: 13. CDR1 SGHRS and CDR2 YFSETQ come from the germline V gene. There are 21 residues in the CDR3. The CDR3 reads CASSLNRLLGQGAAGANVLTF. CDR3 nucleotide sequence: TGCGCCAGCAGCTTGAACCGGCTCTTGGGACAGGGGGCTGCTGGGGCCAACGTCCTGACTTTC.

CDR3 coding DNA: TGTGCCTGGAGTGTGGCACAGCTTCATCAGCCCCAGCATTTT. This encodes CAWSVAQLHQPQHF. This chain uses TRBV30 with TRBJ1-5; no firm D call. The V end lost 0 bases, the J end lost 5 bases, and 11 bases lay between the germline ends. Per germline, CDR1 GTSNPN and CDR2 SVGIG (reference sequence). This CDR3 spans 14 amino acids.

The chain is built from TRBV2 and TRBJ1-1; D remains unclear. There are 11 residues in the CDR3. V gave up 11 bases and J gave up 1 base, with 8 bases separating them. Germline V CDR1 and CDR2: SNHLY, FYNNEI. CDR3 region: CASVSNTEAFF. Here the CDR3 DNA reads TGTGCCTCGGTCTCGAACACTGAAGCTTTCTTT.

The rearrangement links TRBV6-5 to TRBJ2-5; D gene ambiguous. The length of the CDR3 is 14 residues. Germline V gives CDR1 MNHEY, CDR2 SVGAGI. Trimming took off 0 bases at V and 4 bases at J, with 9 bases between the two ends. CDR3 nucleotides: TGTGCCAGCAGTTACTCGGCGGCTTCAGAGACCCAGTACTTC. Its translation: CASSYSAASETQYF.

The chain links TRBV7-9 to TRBJ1-1; TRBD1 matches 7 bases. Germline V gene data show CDR1 as SEHNR and CDR2 as FQNEAQ (reference sequence). There are 16 residues in the CDR3. The trim removed 1 base at V and 6 bases at J, leaving 11 bases unmatched. Here the CDR3 reads CASSLGQGPFMAEAFF. The CDR3 DNA reads as TGTGCCAGCAGCTTAGGACAGGGCCCCTTTATGGCTGAAGCTTTCTTT.

Notes on this clone: Other nucleotide sequences from this sample produce the same CDR3. DNA of the CDR3: TGTGCCAGCAGTTACCGACAGAGCTACGAGCAGTACTTC. Translated, it gives CASSYRQSYEQYF. The V gene is TRBV6-5, the J gene TRBJ2-7; perhaps TRBD1 as D (5 bases). The CDR3 has 13 amino acids. V lost 2 bases to trimming and J lost 3 bases, with 8 bases between them. Germline V gives CDR1 MNHEY, CDR2 SVGAGI.

This clone was seen just once. The junction and the germline gene differ at one end; a read error may be behind it. V is TRBV7-7 and J is TRBJ2-1; 10 nucleotides align to TRBD2. The CDR3 length is 15 residues. Germline V CDR1 and CDR2: SSHAT, FNYEAQ (reference sequence). The chain's CDR3 is CASSPRTSGSNEQFF. CDR3 sequence (DNA): TGTGCTAGCAGCCCCCGGACTAGCGGCTCCAATGAGCAGTTCTTC.

In its sample, this clone was seen a few times. V usage is TRBV6-6 and J usage is TRBJ2-7; 10 nucleotides agree with TRBD1. The germline CDR1 and CDR2 sequences are MNHNY and SVGAGI (reference sequence). The CDR3 covers 15 residues. With 0 bases clipped from V and 2 bases from J, the junction kept 1 base outside the gene matches. CDR3 nucleotide sequence: TGTGCCAGCAGTTACTCGGGACAGGGGCCCTACGAGCAGTACTTC. Translating it yields CASSYSGQGPYEQYF.

The table lists this clone with a count of one. The rearrangement links TRBV11-3 to TRBJ1-6; D uncertain. V was clipped by 7 bases and J by 13 bases, with 14 bases between them. The length of the CDR3 is 12 residues. Germline V gene sequence: CDR1 SGHNT, CDR2 YENEEA. The CDR3 region has the DNA TGTGCCAGCAACCAGTACGGGGAGCCCCTCCACTTT. Translating it yields CASNQYGEPLHF.

This clone has only a few counts. The chain uses TRBV9 and TRBJ1-5, with D uncertain. Between the trimmed V and J ends, which lost 0 bases and 3 bases, there was a span of 7 bases. CDR1 and CDR2 from the germline V gene are SGDLS and YYNGEE. The CDR3 covers 14 residues. CDR3 loop: CASSVDGANQPQHF. The CDR3 DNA is TGTGCCAGCAGCGTAGACGGTGCCAATCAGCCCCAGCATTTT.

The chain uses TRBV19 and TRBJ1-2, with D tentatively TRBD1 (5 bases). Trimming cost V 3 bases and J 6 bases, with 11 bases left between them. The CDR3 extends over 13 amino acids. Germline V gene lookup returns CDR1 LNHDA and CDR2 SQIVND (reference sequence). CDR3 DNA sequence: TGTGCCAGTAGTATCGGGGGAGGCAATGGCTACACCTTC. It codes for CASSIGGGNGYTF.

A note on this clone: Within the sample, other DNA sequences also encode this same CDR3. The chain couples TRBV7-9 to TRBJ2-7, with TRBD1 as a possible D gene (6 bases). CDR1 is SEHNR, CDR2 FQNEAQ, per germline (reference sequence). The CDR3 runs to 13 residues. Trimming pared 5 bases from V and 4 bases from J, leaving 12 bases between. CDR3 in DNA: TGTGCCAGCAGCCCCTCCGGGACATACGAGCAGTACTTC. Its translation: CASSPSGTYEQYF.

The chain recombines TRBV9 with TRBJ1-1; weak D call: TRBD1 (6 bases). The CDR3 spans 14 residues. Germline V gene sequence: CDR1 SGDLS, CDR2 YYNGEE. The germline V and J ends were trimmed by 6 bases and 0 bases, with 12 bases remaining between them. The CDR3 region is CASNPGQLNTEAFF. CDR3 coding DNA: TGTGCCAGCAACCCCGGACAGCTGAACACTGAAGCTTTCTTT.

The V and J genes are TRBV7-2 and TRBJ2-5, with 13 bases matching TRBD2. In germline, CDR1 is SGHTA, CDR2 FQGNSA. J lost 5 bases, V lost 4 bases, and 4 bases had no gene match. The CDR3 is 15 residues long. The CDR3 protein is CASSSTSGGVETQYF. CDR3 nucleotide sequence: TGTGCCAGCAGCTCAACTAGCGGGGGGGTGGAGACCCAGTACTTC.

V gene TRBV2 combines with J gene TRBJ1-6; tentatively, D is TRBD1 (6 bases). CDR1 and CDR2 (germline): SNHLY, FYNNEI. V shed 7 bases and J shed 7 bases, with 11 bases lying between them. CDR3 size: 13 residues. CDR3 in amino acids: CASTRTENSPLHF. For the CDR3, the DNA is TGTGCCAGCACCCGGACAGAGAATTCACCCCTCCACTTT.

This clone was recorded a few times. This chain links TRBV5-5 with TRBJ2-2; TRBD2 might be the D (5 bases). Trimming took 1 base from V and 4 from J, leaving 11 bases between them. This CDR3 comprises 15 residues. CDR1 is SGHKS and CDR2 is YYEKEE in the germline V gene (reference sequence). CDR3 residues: CASSLFGVGTGELFF. In DNA form, the CDR3 reads TGTGCCAGCAGCTTGTTCGGGGTAGGCACCGGGGAGCTGTTTTTT.